The rows below give T cell receptor beta chains drawn from one sample of a study of blood T cell repertoires in COVID-19. Sequenced by immunoSEQ multiplex PCR; TCRdb stores in-frame clones only, minus some. The sample holds about 210,000 clones, approximately 78% seen once. Sequencing input: peripheral blood. These receptors originate from a woman in her 70s with COVID-19, enrolled during active disease. Each CDR3 is given with its conserved first and last residue. D genes are given only for firm matches. Clone size appears in some rows only: once, few, many, or a class for an expanded clone.

TGTGCCAGCAGCGTAGCTACTAGCAGCAGCACAGATACGCAGTATTTT | CASSVATSSSTDTQYF | NA | TRBV9 | NA | TRBJ2-3
TGTGCCAGCAGCGCTGATGGCAGGGGCCAAGAGACCCAGTACTTC | CASSADGRGQETQYF | NA | TRBV7-9 | NA | TRBJ2-5
TGTGCCAGTAGTACCGGGACTACCACAGCGGGGGCATACACCGGGGAGCTGTTTTTT | CASSTGTTTAGAYTGELFF | once | TRBV19 | TRBD2 | TRBJ2-2
TGTGCCAGCACCCCCCCACTAGCGGGACTGAATGAGCAGTTCTTC | CASTPPLAGLNEQFF | NA | TRBV6-5 | TRBD2 | TRBJ2-1
TGTGCCAGCAGCTGGGGAGGGATTTCCTACGAGCAGTACTTC | CASSWGGISYEQYF | few | TRBV5-4 | TRBD2 | TRBJ2-7
TGTGCCAGTAGTATAGGGACTGTCTCCTACGAGCAGTACTTC | CASSIGTVSYEQYF | NA | TRBV19 | NA | TRBJ2-7
TGTGCCAGCAGCCCCCGGACAACCCACTCCACAGATACGCAGTATTTT | CASSPRTTHSTDTQYF | NA | TRBV14 | NA | TRBJ2-3
TGTGCCAGCAGTTTGTCAGGAGCGGGAGTGCAAGATACGCAGTATTTT | CASSLSGAGVQDTQYF | few | TRBV6-2/TRBV6-3 | TRBD2 | TRBJ2-3
TGTGCCAGCAGCCTCACAGGACGCGCCGAAAAACTGTTTTTT | CASSLTGRAEKLFF | NA | TRBV11-2 | NA | TRBJ1-4
TGTGCCAGCAGCTATACAGGGGCCCCAGAAAAACTGTTTTTT | CASSYTGAPEKLFF | NA | TRBV5-6 | TRBD1 | TRBJ1-4
TGTGCCAGCAGCTTAGTTGGTGCGACAGGGGCCTACGAGCAGTACTTC | CASSLVGATGAYEQYF | once | TRBV7-2 | TRBD1 | TRBJ2-7
TGTGCCAGCAGCCGGCGGGGTTCAGCCTACGAGCAGTACTTC | CASSRRGSAYEQYF | once | TRBV3-1/TRBV3-2 | NA | TRBJ2-7
TGTGCCAGCAGTTACCGGGGGGCCCTCTATGGCTACACCTTC | CASSYRGALYGYTF | NA | TRBV6-2/TRBV6-3 | NA | TRBJ1-2
TGTGCCAGCAGCTCGCCAGGGGGACTAGCGCGAACAGATACGCAGTATTTT | CASSSPGGLARTDTQYF | NA | TRBV7-2 | TRBD2 | TRBJ2-3
TGTGCCAGCAGTGAACTAAGCGGGGCCCTTGGGGAGCTGTTTTTT | CASSELSGALGELFF | NA | TRBV2 | TRBD2 | TRBJ2-2
TGTGCCTGGGACAGGGGGCAAGTGAACACTGAAGCTTTCTTT | CAWDRGQVNTEAFF | once | TRBV30 | TRBD1 | TRBJ1-1
TGTGCCAGCAGCTTTAGGGGACAGGGGACTGAAGCTTTCTTT | CASSFRGQGTEAFF | NA | TRBV7-2 | TRBD1 | TRBJ1-1
TGTGCCAGCAGCCAATCGGGACAGGGGGACACGAGGCGGAACACCATATATTTT | CASSQSGQGDTRRNTIYF | NA | TRBV3-1/TRBV3-2 | TRBD1 | TRBJ1-3
TGTGCCAGCAGCGTGGCTCTAGCGGGAGGTGGCTACAATGAGCAGTTCTTC | CASSVALAGGGYNEQFF | NA | TRBV9 | TRBD2 | TRBJ2-1
TGTGCCACCAGCAGTCTTTGGCAACCGGGACACAACGTAGCCACAACGGCTGGCAATCAGCCCCAGCATTTT | CATSSLWQPGHNVATTAGNQPQHF | NA | TRBV15 | NA | TRBJ1-5
TGTGCCAGCACGACTAGCGGCAACACCGGGGAGCTGTTTTTT | CASTTSGNTGELFF | NA | TRBV2 | TRBD2 | TRBJ2-2
TGCAGCGTTAGGTATCAGCGTATCGACACTGAAGCTTTCTTT | CSVRYQRIDTEAFF | NA | TRBV29-1 | NA | TRBJ1-1
TGTGCCAGCATTAGGGCAGGGGCCCTAGACTATGATGGCTACACCTTC | CASIRAGALDYDGYTF | NA | TRBV28 | NA | TRBJ1-2
TGTGCCAGCCGCAAGGAGGGAACCTACGAGCAGTACTTC | CASRKEGTYEQYF | NA | TRBV7-2 | NA | TRBJ2-7
TGTGCCAGCTCACCAGGGGACAGGGGAAACACTGAAGCTTTCTTT | CASSPGDRGNTEAFF | NA | TRBV18 | TRBD1 | TRBJ1-1
TGTGCCAGCAGCTCACTTCCTGCGGGGTTTAGCTCCTACAATGAGCAGTTCTTC | CASSSLPAGFSSYNEQFF | NA | TRBV7-6 | NA | TRBJ2-1
TGCGCCAGCAGCTCTGAGGGGGTAGCTAATGAAAAACTGTTTTTT | CASSSEGVANEKLFF | NA | TRBV5-1 | NA | TRBJ1-4
TGTGCCAGCAGTGTTGAGGGGGGGGCCACTGAAGCTTTCTTT | CASSVEGGATEAFF | once | TRBV6-4 | NA | TRBJ1-1
TGTGCCAGCAGCTCCCGGCGGTACGAGCAGTACTTC | CASSSRRYEQYF | NA | TRBV3-1/TRBV3-2 | NA | TRBJ2-7
TGCGCCAGCAGCTTCGGTCAGGGTGGGATTTACGAAAAACTGTTTTTT | CASSFGQGGIYEKLFF | NA | TRBV5-1 | NA | TRBJ1-4
TGTGCCAGCAGTCTACTAGCGGAAGAGCAGTACTTC | CASSLLAEEQYF | NA | TRBV6-2/TRBV6-3 | TRBD2 | TRBJ2-7
TGTGCCAGCAGCCAAGATCGTGAACCGGGAGTTGTTATTCAGTACTTC | CASSQDREPGVVIQYF | NA | TRBV3-1/TRBV3-2 | NA | TRBJ2-4
TGCGCCAGCAGCTTGGAGGCAGGCCGGTCACCCCTCCACTTT | CASSLEAGRSPLHF | NA | TRBV5-1 | NA | TRBJ1-6
TGTGCCAGTAGCCTTAATGAAGTGAGGAACACTGAAGCTTTCTTT | CASSLNEVRNTEAFF | NA | TRBV19 | NA | TRBJ1-1
TGTGCCAGCAGCCCGAGGGGGGGGACACTACGCCGGGAGACCCAGTACTTC | CASSPRGGTLRRETQYF | NA | TRBV7-2 | NA | TRBJ2-5
TGTGCCAGCAGCTTGGAGGAGACCCAGTACTTC | CASSLEETQYF | once | TRBV11-3 | NA | TRBJ2-5
TGTGCCAGTAGTATGACAGGGGGCACCGGGGAGCTGTTTTTT | CASSMTGGTGELFF | once | TRBV19 | TRBD1 | TRBJ2-2
TGTGCCAGCAGCGTAGAGCTAGCGGGAGGTCAGGAGACCCAGTACTTC | CASSVELAGGQETQYF | NA | TRBV9 | TRBD2 | TRBJ2-5
TGTGCCAGCAGCCGAGGACAGCACTCCTATGGCTACACCTTC | CASSRGQHSYGYTF | once | TRBV3-1/TRBV3-2 | NA | TRBJ1-2
TGCGCCAGCAGCTTGGGCGGCGGACAAGAGACCCAGTACTTC | CASSLGGGQETQYF | NA | TRBV5-1 | NA | TRBJ2-5
TGTGCCTGGAGTGTCGTGGCGGGGAACCAAGAGACCCAGTACTTC | CAWSVVAGNQETQYF | NA | TRBV30 | NA | TRBJ2-5
TGTGCCAGCAGCTTAGGACAGGGGTCTGGAAACACCATATATTTT | CASSLGQGSGNTIYF | NA | TRBV11-2 | TRBD1 | TRBJ1-3
TGTGCCAGCAGCCCCCGGGACAGGGGGACTCAAGCTTTCTTT | CASSPRDRGTQAFF | once | TRBV3-1/TRBV3-2 | TRBD1 | TRBJ1-1
TGTGCCAGCAGGGGTCCTGGGACACCCATCGGAGCGGGAGCTGGGGGCGCAGATACGCAGTATTTT | CASRGPGTPIGAGAGGADTQYF | NA | TRBV28 | TRBD2 | TRBJ2-3
TGTGCCAGCAGCAAACTGCCTACAGGGAAGCGCGCGGAGCAGTACTTC | CASSKLPTGKRAEQYF | NA | TRBV21-1 | NA | TRBJ2-7
TGTGCCAGCAGTTTATCGTACGGGGAGACCCAGTACTTC | CASSLSYGETQYF | NA | TRBV27 | NA | TRBJ2-5
TGTGCCAGCGCCAGCGCTAGGACTAGTACCCACGAGCAGTACTTC | CASASARTSTHEQYF | NA | TRBV7-2 | TRBD2 | TRBJ2-7
TGTGCCAGCAGCTTAGTCACTAGGCGATCACCCCTCCACTTT | CASSLVTRRSPLHF | once | TRBV7-2 | NA | TRBJ1-6
TGTGCCTGGAGTCGAGGGTACGAGCAGTACTTC | CAWSRGYEQYF | few | TRBV30 | NA | TRBJ2-7